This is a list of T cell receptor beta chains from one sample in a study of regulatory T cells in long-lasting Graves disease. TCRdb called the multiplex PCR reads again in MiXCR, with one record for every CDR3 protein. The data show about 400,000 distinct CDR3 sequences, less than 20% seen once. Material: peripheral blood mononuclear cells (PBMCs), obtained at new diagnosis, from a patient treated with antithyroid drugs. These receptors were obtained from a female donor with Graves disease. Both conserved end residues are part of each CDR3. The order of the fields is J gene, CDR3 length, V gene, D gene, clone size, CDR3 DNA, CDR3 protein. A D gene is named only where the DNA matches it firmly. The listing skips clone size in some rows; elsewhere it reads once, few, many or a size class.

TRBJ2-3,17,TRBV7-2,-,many,TGTGCCAGCAGCTTAGCAGGTGTGCGAACTAGCACAGATACGCAGTATTTT,CASSLAGVRTSTDTQYF
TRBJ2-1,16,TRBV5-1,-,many,TGCGCCAGCAGCTTAAAACAGCCTAGCTCCTACAATGAGCAGTTCTTC,CASSLKQPSSYNEQFF
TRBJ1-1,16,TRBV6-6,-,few,TGTGCCAGCAGTTACTCGGGGGCTGGGGGGAGAACTGAAGCTTTCTTT,CASSYSGAGGRTEAFF
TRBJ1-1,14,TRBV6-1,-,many,TGTGCCAGCAGTACACGGGACCTACAGCTGCGGGCTTTCTTT,CASSTRDLQLRAFF
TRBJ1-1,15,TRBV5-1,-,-,TGCGCCAGCAGCGACCTTGACCTAGGGAACACTGAAGCTTTCTTT,CASSDLDLGNTEAFF
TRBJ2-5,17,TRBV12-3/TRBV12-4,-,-,TGTGCCAGCAGTTTAGCGAGGAAAAAGGGCGGGGTGGAGACCCAGTACTTC,CASSLARKKGGVETQYF
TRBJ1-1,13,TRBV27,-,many,TGTGCCAGCAGTTTATATCTTGGACAGGAAGCTTTCTTT,CASSLYLGQEAFF
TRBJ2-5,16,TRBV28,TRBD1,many,TGTGCCAGCAGTTTCCGCTGGACAGGGGAGGGCGAGACCCAGTACTTC,CASSFRWTGEGETQYF
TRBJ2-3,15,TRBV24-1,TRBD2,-,TGTGCCACCAGTGAAAGCGGGAGGGCCATAGATACGCAGTATTTT,CATSESGRAIDTQYF
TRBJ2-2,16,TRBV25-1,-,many,TGTGCCAGCAGTGAATCCCAGGGGAAGGGTACCGGGGAGCTGTTTTTT,CASSESQGKGTGELFF
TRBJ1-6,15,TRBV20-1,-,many,TGCAGTGCTAGTCGAAAGAGCGGCCCGGATTCACCCCTCCACTTT,CSASRKSGPDSPLHF
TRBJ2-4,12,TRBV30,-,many,TGTGCCTGGAGTGACAGGGAGGACATTCAGTACTTC,CAWSDREDIQYF
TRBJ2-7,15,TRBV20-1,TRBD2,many,TGCAGTGCTCAAGGGACTAGCGGGAGAACCTACGAGCAGTACTTC,CSAQGTSGRTYEQYF
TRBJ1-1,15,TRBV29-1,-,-,TGCAGCGTTGAAGATGGGGGTGTAGGGGGCACTGAAGCTTTCTTT,CSVEDGGVGGTEAFF
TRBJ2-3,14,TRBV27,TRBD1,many,TGTGCCAGCACCCGTACAGGGGGAGTAGATACGCAGTATTTT,CASTRTGGVDTQYF
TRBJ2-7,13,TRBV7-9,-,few,TGTGCCAGCAGCTCGGAGCCGTCCTACGAGCAGTACTTC,CASSSEPSYEQYF
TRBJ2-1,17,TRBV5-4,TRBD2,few,TGTGCCAGCAGCTTGGGGGGTAGCGGGATTTCCTACAATGAGCAGTTCTTC,CASSLGGSGISYNEQFF
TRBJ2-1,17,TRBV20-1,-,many,TGCAGTGCTAGAGCAAGAGGAGGGCAGGCGGTCCACAATGAGCAGTTCTTC,CSARARGGQAVHNEQFF
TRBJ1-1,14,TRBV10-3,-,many,TGTGCCGTAATCCGGGATCCGATGAACACTGAAGCTTTCTTT,CAVIRDPMNTEAFF
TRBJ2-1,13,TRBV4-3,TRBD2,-,TGCGCCAGCAGCCAAGATTCCCGGGAGGGCCAGTTCTTC,CASSQDSREGQFF
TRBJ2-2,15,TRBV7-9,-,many,TGTGCCAGCACTTCGGGCAGGGGAGGCACCGGGGAGCTGTTTTTT,CASTSGRGGTGELFF
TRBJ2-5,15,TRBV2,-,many,TGTGCCAGCAGTGGACGGCAGCGCCCGACAGAGACCCAGTACTTC,CASSGRQRPTETQYF
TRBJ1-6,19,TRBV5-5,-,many,TGTGCCAGCAGCTTATTTGTACCAGGGGATGGAGTTGGTAATTCACCCCTCCACTTT,CASSLFVPGDGVGNSPLHF
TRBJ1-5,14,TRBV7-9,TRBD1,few,TGTGCCAGCAGCTTAGAGGGGGCTAGTCAGCCCCAGCATTTT,CASSLEGASQPQHF
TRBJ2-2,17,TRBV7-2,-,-,TGTGCCAGCAGCTTAGGGCCCCGGGGGGCCTTCACCGGGGAGCTGTTTTTT,CASSLGPRGAFTGELFF
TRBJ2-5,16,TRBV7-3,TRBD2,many,TGTGCCAGCAGCCCAGGAGGTAGCGGGGTCCAAGAGACCCAGTACTTC,CASSPGGSGVQETQYF